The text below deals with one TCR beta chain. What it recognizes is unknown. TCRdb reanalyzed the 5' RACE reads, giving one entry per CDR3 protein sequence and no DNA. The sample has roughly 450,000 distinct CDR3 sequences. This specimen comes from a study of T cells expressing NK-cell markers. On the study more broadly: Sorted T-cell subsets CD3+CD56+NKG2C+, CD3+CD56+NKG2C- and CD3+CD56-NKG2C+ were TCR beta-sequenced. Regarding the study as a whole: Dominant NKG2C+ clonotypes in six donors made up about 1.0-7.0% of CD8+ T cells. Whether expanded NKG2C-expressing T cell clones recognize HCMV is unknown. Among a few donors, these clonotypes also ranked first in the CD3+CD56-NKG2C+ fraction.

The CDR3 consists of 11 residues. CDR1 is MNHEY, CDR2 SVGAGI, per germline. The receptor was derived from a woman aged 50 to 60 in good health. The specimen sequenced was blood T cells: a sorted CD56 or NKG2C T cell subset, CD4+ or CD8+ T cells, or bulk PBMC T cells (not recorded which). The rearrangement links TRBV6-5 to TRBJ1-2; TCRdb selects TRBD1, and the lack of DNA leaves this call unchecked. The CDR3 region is CASTQGGGYTF.